The clone carrying this T cell receptor beta chain was seen only a few times. The sorting of naive CD8 T cells used the CD8+CD4-CCR7+CD45RA+ phenotype. The sample belongs to a study of molecular identifiers for immune sequencing clone quantification. The CDR3 contains 16 residues. Germline V gene sequence: CDR1 SGHRS, CDR2 YFSETQ. V lost 2 bases and J lost 3; bases outside the gene matches: 10. Each CDR3 protein gets one entry after TCRdb re-called the PCR reads with MiXCR. The sample includes about 100,000 distinct CDR3 sequences, approximately 40% seen only once; the top ten take around 4.2%. This clonotype was sampled from a human donor in good health. Some libraries in this study had Jurkat cell RNA spiked in. Sequencing input: naive CD8+ T cells from blood, with Jurkat cell RNA spiked in. Documented subset: FACS-sorted CD8+CD4-CCR7+CD45RA+ naive T cells. The genes are TRBV5-1 and TRBJ2-7; the match to TRBD2 covers 8 bases. CDR3 residues: CASSLIPAGAHYEQYF. The CDR3 bases are TGCGCCAGCAGCTTAATCCCAGCGGGAGCTCACTACGAGCAGTACTTC.